This entry is about one TCR beta chain. This entry comes from a study of shared clonotypes between healthy human individuals. Sequencing used immunoSEQ multiplex PCR; TCRdb keeps in-frame clones, though not all of them. The sample has 450,000 to 500,000 clones; 76% are singletons. The donors, healthy adults who were HIV-negative, had experienced no recent acute infections or vaccinations. The donors were all Caucasian adults (living in Nashville, Tennessee). There are 10 residues in the CDR3. The V and J ends lost 8 bases and 9 bases respectively, with 8 bases between them. Germline CDR1 MNHEY, CDR2 SVGAGI.

The TCR originated in a middle-aged woman in good health. Some clones in this sample may be carry-over from other donors' samples. Sequencing was carried out using PBMCs. The genes are TRBV6-5 and TRBJ1-5; D remains unclear. CDR3: CASGRGPQHF. The DNA for the CDR3 is TGTGCCAGCGGGAGAGGGCCCCAGCATTTT.